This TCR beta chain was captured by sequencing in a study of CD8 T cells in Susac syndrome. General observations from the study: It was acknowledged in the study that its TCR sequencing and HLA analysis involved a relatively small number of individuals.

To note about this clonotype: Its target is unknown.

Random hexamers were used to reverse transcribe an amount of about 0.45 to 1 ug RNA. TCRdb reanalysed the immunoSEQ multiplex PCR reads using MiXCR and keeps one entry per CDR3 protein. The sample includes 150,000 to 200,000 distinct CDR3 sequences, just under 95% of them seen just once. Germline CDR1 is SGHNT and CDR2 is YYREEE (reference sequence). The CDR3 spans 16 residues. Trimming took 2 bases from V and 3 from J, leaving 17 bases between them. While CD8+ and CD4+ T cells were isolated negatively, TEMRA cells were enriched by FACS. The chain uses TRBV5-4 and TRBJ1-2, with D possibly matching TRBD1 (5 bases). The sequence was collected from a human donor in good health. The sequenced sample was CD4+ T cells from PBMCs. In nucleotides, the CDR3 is TGTGCCAGCAGCTTCTCCTTATCCGGGACCTACTATGGCTACACCTTC. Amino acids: CASSFSLSGTYYGYTF.